The 12 T cell receptor beta chains reported below all come from one sample, sequenced in a study of post-analysis software for immune sequencing data. Study results and caveats: Comparison of patients with controls showed 4 to 6 TRBV segments more frequent in patients, TRBV5-6, TRBV5-1 and TRBV20-1 among them.

The antigens of these receptors remain unknown. cDNA libraries for TCR beta contained unique molecular identifiers. One entry per CDR3 protein results from TCRdb running MiXCR on the PCR reads. The sample holds roughly 580,000 distinct CDR3 sequences, 44% seen once. Material: blood. The receptors come from a girl aged 5-17 years with multiple sclerosis.

The gene calls are TRBV20-1 and TRBJ2-3, with 11 positions matching TRBD2. J gave up 8 bases and V 5 bases, and 9 bases lay outside the gene matches. CDR1 is DFQATT and CDR2 is SNEGSKA in the germline V gene (reference sequence). CDR3 length: 14 amino acids. CDR3: CSARISGGVFTQYF. The DNA of the CDR3 is TGCAGTGCTCGGATTAGCGGGGGGGTCTTTACGCAGTATTTT.

This clonotype has more than one count but fewer than ten. The chain employs TRBV27 and TRBJ2-7; 13 nucleotides match TRBD2. CDR1 MNHEY and CDR2 SMNVEV come from the germline V gene (reference sequence). The CDR3 is made up of 16 amino acids. Trimming cost V 4 bases and J 4 bases; bases outside gene matches: 7. CDR3 DNA: TGTGCCAGCAGTTACCGACCGACTAGCGGGAGGTACGAGCAGTACTTC. Translation gives CASSYRPTSGRYEQYF.

The V gene is TRBV12-3 or TRBV12-4, the J gene TRBJ2-7, with TRBD1 matching 8 bases. V shed 8 bases and J 4 bases; nucleotides not matched to a gene: 10. This CDR3 contains 14 residues. The CDR3 protein is CASARWTGWYEQYF. The CDR3, as DNA: TGTGCCAGCGCGCGATGGACAGGGTGGTACGAGCAGTACTTC.

The rearrangement uses TRBV4-2 and TRBJ1-2; no definite D call. This CDR3 comprises 13 residues. Trimming shortened V by 0 bases and J by 9 bases, and 11 bases separated the two germline ends. In germline, CDR1 is LGHNA, CDR2 YNFKEQ. The CDR3 protein is CASSQDEVGRYTF. Here the CDR3 DNA reads TGTGCCAGCAGCCAAGATGAGGTTGGGCGCTACACCTTC.

The V call is TRBV20-1, the J call TRBJ1-2; D gene unclear. Between the trimmed V and J ends, which lost 1 base and 1 base, there was a span of 10 bases. This CDR3 has 14 residues. Germline assignment: CDR1 DFQATT and CDR2 SNEGSKA (reference sequence). The chain's CDR3 is CSARGLSFNYGYTF. In DNA form, the CDR3 reads TGCAGTGCTAGAGGATTGTCCTTTAACTATGGCTACACCTTC.

The chain has TRBV6-4 and TRBJ2-3, with D unresolved. The CDR3 is made up of 13 amino acids. The ends were cut back, 4 bases at V and 2 bases at J, with 7 bases in the middle. Germline V gene sequence: CDR1 MRHNA, CDR2 SNTAGT. Written as DNA, the CDR3 is TGTGCCAGCAGTGCGGTAGACACAGATACGCAGTATTTT. This gives the protein CASSAVDTDTQYF.

In its sample, this clonotype was seen a few times. This chain connects TRBV20-1 to TRBJ2-3; D not certain. CDR1 DFQATT and CDR2 SNEGSKA come from the germline V gene (reference sequence). CDR3 size: 13 residues. The V end was cut by 6 bases, the J end by 4 bases, with 14 bases between. Written as DNA, the CDR3 is TGCAGTGCCTCGTTGATTAGTCCAGATACGCAGTATTTT. Translating it yields CSASLISPDTQYF.

The chain combines TRBV12-3 or TRBV12-4 with TRBJ2-1; no definite D call. The ends were cut back, 2 bases at V and 7 bases at J, with 9 bases in the middle. CDR3 length equals 13 residues. CDR3 protein: CASSLSIVNEQFF. The CDR3 region has the DNA TGTGCCAGCAGTTTAAGTATTGTAAATGAGCAGTTCTTC.

This clonotype has just one count. The chain employs TRBV12-3 or TRBV12-4 and TRBJ2-1, with D possibly TRBD2 on 6 matching bases. V was clipped by 7 bases and J by 2 bases, with 12 bases between them. This CDR3 is 14 amino acids long. The CDR3 spells CASKRAGAYNEQFF. In nucleotides, the CDR3 is TGTGCCAGCAAGAGAGCGGGCGCCTACAATGAGCAGTTCTTC.

The chain joins TRBV12-3 or TRBV12-4 to TRBJ2-7, with a tentative D call TRBD1 (6 bases). V was pared by 6 bases and J by 1 base, with 13 bases between. The CDR3 is 14 amino acids. CDR3 region: CASSQTGISYEQYF. Here the CDR3 DNA reads TGTGCCAGCAGCCAAACAGGGATTTCCTACGAGCAGTACTTC.

The CDR3, as DNA: TGCAGCGTTCTACAGGGGGCGAAGTTGAATGAGCAGTTCTTC. Translating gives CSVLQGAKLNEQFF. V is TRBV29-1 and J is TRBJ2-1, with 9 bases lining up with TRBD1. The CDR3 consists of 14 residues. Unmatched junction bases numbered 9, after V lost 5 bases and J lost 7 bases. Per the germline V gene, CDR1 is SQVTM and CDR2 is ANQGSEA.

In its sample, this clonotype was seen once. The V call is TRBV29-1, the J call TRBJ1-1; D is uncertain. Trimming stripped 5 bases from V and 7 bases from J, with 14 bases between. The CDR3 length is 12 residues. CDR1 and CDR2 (germline): SQVTM, ANQGSEA. The CDR3 DNA sequence: TGCAGCGTTACTTACGCTACAGTTGAAGCTTTCTTT. Translation: CSVTYATVEAFF.